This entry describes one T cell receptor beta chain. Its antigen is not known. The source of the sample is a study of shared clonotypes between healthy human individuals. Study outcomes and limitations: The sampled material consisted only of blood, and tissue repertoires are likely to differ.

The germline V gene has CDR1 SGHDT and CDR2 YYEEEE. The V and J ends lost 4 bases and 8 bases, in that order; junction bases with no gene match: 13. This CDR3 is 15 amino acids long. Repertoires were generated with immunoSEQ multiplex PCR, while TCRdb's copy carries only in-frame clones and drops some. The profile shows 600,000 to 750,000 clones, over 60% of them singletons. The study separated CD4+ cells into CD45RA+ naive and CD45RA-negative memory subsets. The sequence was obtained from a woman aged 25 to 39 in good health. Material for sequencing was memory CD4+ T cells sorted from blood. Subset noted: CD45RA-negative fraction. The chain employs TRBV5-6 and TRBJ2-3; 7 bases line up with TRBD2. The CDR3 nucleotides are TGTGCCAGCAGCGTAACGGGAGGTGGGGCCCGTACGCAGTATTTT. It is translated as CASSVTGGGARTQYF.